This T cell receptor (beta chain) is from a study of lymphopenia after photon versus proton radiotherapy. This clone was counted once. The antigen remains unidentified. Germline CDR1 and CDR2: SGHRS and YFSETQ. Trimming took 7 bases from V and 5 from J; bases not matched to a gene: 9. The CDR3 has 15 amino acids. The protocol was immunoSEQ multiplex PCR, while the TCRdb copy is restricted to in-frame clones and leaves out a portion. The table records more than 45,000 clones, roughly nine tenths of them present only once. Regarding the study as a whole: A bigger post-nadir fall in TCR diversity correlated inversely with survival time in deceased patients. After lymphocyte nadir, photon-treated repertoires showed oligoclonal expansion, especially CD8+ Temra. Photon-treated patients lost naive T cells and TCR diversity; proton-treated stayed stable.

Material: peripheral blood, obtained from a patient treated with photon-based radiotherapy. The chain links TRBV5-1 to TRBJ2-1; the match to TRBD2 covers 10 bases. The receptor was isolated from a woman aged 40 to 50 with cholangiocarcinoma. CDR3 region: CASHMGLAGDNEQFF. In nucleotides, the CDR3 is TGCGCCAGCCATATGGGGCTAGCGGGGGACAATGAGCAGTTCTTC.